The 7 T cell receptor beta chains given below trace back to one sample, sequenced in a study of T cell responses to AZD1222 COVID-19 vaccine. TCRdb keeps only in-frame clones here, not all; method: immunoSEQ multiplex PCR. Found here are some 150,000 clones, 80% to 95% of them singletons; the top ten hold 3% to 3.5%. The sequencing here drew on peripheral blood, taken 28 days after the second AZD1222 dose. These receptors originate from an adult who received the AZD1222 COVID-19 vaccine.

This chain uses TRBV5-6 with TRBJ1-1; no firm D call. Germline lookup yields CDR1 SGHDT and CDR2 YYEEEE. The V gene lost 0 bases and the J gene lost 0 bases, with 9 bases spanning the gap. The CDR3 consists of 15 residues. This CDR3 is CASSLGVDLNTEAFF. The CDR3 coding sequence is TGTGCCAGCAGCTTGGGTGTCGATCTGAACACTGAAGCTTTCTTT.

The CDR3 loop is CASSEESLVNGDTQYF. In nucleotides, the CDR3 is TGTGCCAGCAGTGAAGAGTCATTAGTGAATGGAGATACGCAGTATTTT. J is TRBJ2-3 and V is TRBV6-1; the D is unclear. The CDR3 has 16 residues. Per germline, CDR1 MNHNS and CDR2 SASEGT. Trimming removed 1 base from V and 5 bases from J, with 16 bases in between.

This clone came up once. This chain joins TRBV9 and TRBJ2-2, with 9 bases that match TRBD2. The CDR3 contains 16 residues. Germline CDR1 is SGDLS and CDR2 is YYNGEE. With 0 bases clipped from V and 6 bases from J, the junction kept 6 bases outside the gene matches. CDR3 bases: TGTGCCAGCAGCGTAGTGGCTAGCGGGATGGCCGGGGAGCTGTTTTTT. Amino acids: CASSVVASGMAGELFF.

CDR3 protein: CASSQRSGRSTDTQYF. CDR3 bases: TGTGCCAGCAGCCAAAGAAGCGGGAGGAGCACAGATACGCAGTATTTT. The chain joins TRBV3-1 (or the pseudogene TRBV3-2) to TRBJ2-3, with 9 bases lining up with TRBD2. V was pared by 2 bases and J by 0 bases, with 3 bases of the junction left unmatched. CDR3 size: 16 residues. CDR1 and CDR2 (germline): LGHDT, YNNKEL (reference sequence).

The chain is built from TRBV4-1 and TRBJ1-1; the D gene is possibly TRBD1 (5 bases). With 0 bases removed from V and 3 bases from J, the gap between germline ends came to 14 bases. The CDR3 sequence is 16 residues long. Germline CDR1 MGHRA, CDR2 YSYEKL. The CDR3 spells CASSQDSRDGDTEAFF. The CDR3 DNA follows: TGCGCCAGCAGCCAAGATAGCAGGGATGGCGACACTGAAGCTTTCTTT.

J is TRBJ1-1 and V is TRBV7-9; tentatively, D is TRBD1 (5 bases). V dropped 1 base and J dropped 4 bases, with 10 bases sitting between them. Germline lookup yields CDR1 SEHNR and CDR2 FQNEAQ (reference sequence). This CDR3 is built from 14 residues. DNA for the CDR3: TGTGCCAGCAGCTTAGGTTCGGGGGGCACTGAAGCTTTCTTT. Protein sequence: CASSLGSGGTEAFF.

The chain links TRBV5-1 to TRBJ1-4; D not certain. The V gene lost 4 bases and the J gene lost 4 bases, with 11 bases spanning the gap. CDR1 is SGHRS, CDR2 YFSETQ, per germline. This CDR3 has 14 amino acids. Here the CDR3 DNA reads TGCGCCAGCAGCCCGCAGCCTAGTAATGAAAAACTGTTTTTT. The encoded protein is CASSPQPSNEKLFF.